This TCR beta chain was documented in a study of radiotherapy plus CTLA-4 blockade in lung cancer listed by TCRdb under 2018. For the study in its entirety: Among the enrolled patients, about 19% had an objective response, and about 31% reached disease control.

The library came from the immunoSEQ multiplex PCR assay. The table was pulled from immuneACCESS by TCRdb, which kept in-frame rearrangements only. Such tables lose some clones; where checked, under half of the loss comes from unresolved V genes, and the rest has no known cause. Within this sample are just over 35,000 clones, with roughly 85% of them counted one time only. The ten largest account for 5.5% to 7.5% of the sample. The study tested focal radiation therapy combined with CTLA-4 blockade (ipilimumab) in patients with chemo-refractory metastatic non-small-cell lung cancer. The CDR3 measures 17 amino acids from cysteine to phenylalanine. The retained sequence is limited to the CDR3, 51 bases, with the frame set at the first base. CDR1 and CDR2, looked up from the germline V gene, are MRHNA and SNTAGT. Trimming takes 1 base from V and 2 bases from J, and the germline ends sit 14 bases apart.

Results the study describes overall, beyond this receptor: After treatment with radiotherapy and ipilimumab, TCR clones that originated in tumors expanded in peripheral blood. Early dynamic changes in blood T cell clones, together with increased serum interferon-beta after radiation, were reported as the strongest predictors of response.

With regard to this clone: Its antigen target is currently unknown. No much larger clone is present one base from it, and per-base qualities are unavailable.

This sequence uses TRBV6-4 and TRBJ2-2; D gene: possibly TRBD2, on 6 matching bases. Source: peripheral blood, taken from a patient treated with radiotherapy plus ipilimumab. The clonotype originates from a human donor with non-small cell lung cancer who had stable disease on radiotherapy plus ipilimumab. CDR3 loop: CASSDFSTRANTGELFF. The nucleotide sequence is TGTGCCAGCAGTGACTTCTCGACTAGGGCTAACACCGGGGAGCTGTTTTTT.